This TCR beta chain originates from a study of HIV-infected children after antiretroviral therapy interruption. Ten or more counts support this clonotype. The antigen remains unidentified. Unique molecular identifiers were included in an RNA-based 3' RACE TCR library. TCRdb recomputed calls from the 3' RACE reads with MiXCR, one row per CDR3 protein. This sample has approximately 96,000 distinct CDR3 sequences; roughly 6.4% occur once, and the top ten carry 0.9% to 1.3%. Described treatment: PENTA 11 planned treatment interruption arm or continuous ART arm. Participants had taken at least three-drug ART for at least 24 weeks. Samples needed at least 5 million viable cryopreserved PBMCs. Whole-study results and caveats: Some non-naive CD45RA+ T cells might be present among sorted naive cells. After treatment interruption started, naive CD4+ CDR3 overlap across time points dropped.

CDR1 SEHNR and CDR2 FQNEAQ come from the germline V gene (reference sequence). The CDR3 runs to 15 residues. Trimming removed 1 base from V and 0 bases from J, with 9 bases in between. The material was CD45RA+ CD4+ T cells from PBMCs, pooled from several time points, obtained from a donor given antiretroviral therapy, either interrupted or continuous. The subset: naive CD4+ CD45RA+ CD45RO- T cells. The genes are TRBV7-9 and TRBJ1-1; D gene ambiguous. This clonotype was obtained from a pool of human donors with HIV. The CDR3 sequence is CASSLGLSVNTEAFF. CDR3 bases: TGTGCCAGCAGCTTAGGCCTGTCGGTGAACACTGAAGCTTTCTTT. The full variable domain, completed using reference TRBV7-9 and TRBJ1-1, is DTGVSQNPRHKITKRGQNVTFRCDPISEHNRLYWYRQTLGQGPEFLTYFQNEAQLEKSRLLSDRFSAERPKGSFSTLEIQRTEQGDSAMYLCASSLGLSVNTEAFFGQGTRLTVV.